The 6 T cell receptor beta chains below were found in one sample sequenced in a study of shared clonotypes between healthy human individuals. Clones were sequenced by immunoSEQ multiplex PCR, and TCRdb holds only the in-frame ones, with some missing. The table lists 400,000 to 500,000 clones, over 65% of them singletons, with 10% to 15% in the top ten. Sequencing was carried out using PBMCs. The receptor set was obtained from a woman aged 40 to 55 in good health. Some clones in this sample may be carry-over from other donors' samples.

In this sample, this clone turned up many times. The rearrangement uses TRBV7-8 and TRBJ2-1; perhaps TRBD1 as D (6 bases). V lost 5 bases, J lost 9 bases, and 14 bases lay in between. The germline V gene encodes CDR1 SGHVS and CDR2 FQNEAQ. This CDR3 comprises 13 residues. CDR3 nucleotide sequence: TGTGCCAGCAGCATTCGTGACAGGCGTGAGCAGTTCTTC. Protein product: CASSIRDRREQFF. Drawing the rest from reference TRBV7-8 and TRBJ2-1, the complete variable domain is GAGVSQSPRYKVAKRGQDVALRCDPISGHVSLFWYQQALGQGPEFLTYFQNEAQLDKSGLPSDRFFAERPEGSVSTLKIQRTQQEDSAVYLCASSIRDRREQFFGPGTRLTVL.

CDR3 sequence: CASSETSGRAAGELFF. The CDR3, as DNA: TGTGCCAGCAGTGAAACTAGCGGGAGGGCCGCCGGGGAGCTGTTTTTT. The rearrangement joins TRBV6-4 to TRBJ2-2; 13 nucleotides agree with TRBD2. The germline gives CDR1 MRHNA, CDR2 SNTAGT. The CDR3 sequence is 16 residues long. V dropped 3 bases and J dropped 6; count of bases not matched to a gene: 4.

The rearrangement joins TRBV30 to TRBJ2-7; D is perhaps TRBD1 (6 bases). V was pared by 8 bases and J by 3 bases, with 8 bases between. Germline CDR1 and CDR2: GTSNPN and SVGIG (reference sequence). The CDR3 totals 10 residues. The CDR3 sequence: CAQGSYEQYF. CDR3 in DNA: TGTGCCCAGGGGAGCTACGAGCAGTACTTC.

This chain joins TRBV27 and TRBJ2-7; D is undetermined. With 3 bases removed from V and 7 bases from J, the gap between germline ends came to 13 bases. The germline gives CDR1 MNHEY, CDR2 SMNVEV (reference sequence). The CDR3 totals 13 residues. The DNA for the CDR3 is TGTGCCAGCAGTTTGCCAGGTTCCGTGGAGCAGTACTTC. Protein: CASSLPGSVEQYF.

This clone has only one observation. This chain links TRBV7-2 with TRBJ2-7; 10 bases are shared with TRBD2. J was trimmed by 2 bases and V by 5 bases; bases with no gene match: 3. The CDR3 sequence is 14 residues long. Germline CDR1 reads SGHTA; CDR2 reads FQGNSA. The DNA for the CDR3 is TGTGCCAGCAGCGGTACTAGCGGGGCCTACGAGCAGTACTTC. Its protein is CASSGTSGAYEQYF. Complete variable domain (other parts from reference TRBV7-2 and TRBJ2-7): GAGVSQSPSNKVTEKGKDVELRCDPISGHTALYWYRQSLGQGLEFLIYFQGNSAPDKSGLPSDRFSAERTGGSVSTLTIQRTQQEDSAVYLCASSGTSGAYEQYFGPGTRLTVT.

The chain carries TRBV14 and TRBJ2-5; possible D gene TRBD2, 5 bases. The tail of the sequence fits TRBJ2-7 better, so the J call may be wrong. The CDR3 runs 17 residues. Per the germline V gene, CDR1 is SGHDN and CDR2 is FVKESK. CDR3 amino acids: CASSQDPPGAVHYEQYF. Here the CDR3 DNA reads TGTGCCAGCAGCCAAGACCCCCCCGGAGCGGTTCACTACGAGCAGTACTTC.